This T cell receptor beta chain is drawn from a study of blood T cell repertoires in COVID-19. Study in general: In each case, the material was cDNA or gDNA derived from T cells, B-cell-depleted T cells, or PBMCs.

The J segment lost 5 bases and the V segment lost 11 bases, leaving 3 bases of the junction unmatched. Germline CDR1 reads ENHRY; CDR2 reads SYGVKD. The CDR3 is 12 amino acids. This table comes from immunoSEQ multiplex PCR, and its TCRdb copy is limited to in-frame clones, with some not included. The sample contains under 250,000 clones, around 82% of which appear only once. The sequenced sample was peripheral blood. The chain is built from TRBV10-3 and TRBJ2-4; 10 nucleotides match TRBD1. This TCR derives from a woman between 40 and 50 years old with active or convalescent COVID-19. CDR3 sequence: CAAGTGENIQYF. In DNA, the CDR3 is TGTGCCGCGGGGACAGGGGAAAACATTCAGTACTTC.